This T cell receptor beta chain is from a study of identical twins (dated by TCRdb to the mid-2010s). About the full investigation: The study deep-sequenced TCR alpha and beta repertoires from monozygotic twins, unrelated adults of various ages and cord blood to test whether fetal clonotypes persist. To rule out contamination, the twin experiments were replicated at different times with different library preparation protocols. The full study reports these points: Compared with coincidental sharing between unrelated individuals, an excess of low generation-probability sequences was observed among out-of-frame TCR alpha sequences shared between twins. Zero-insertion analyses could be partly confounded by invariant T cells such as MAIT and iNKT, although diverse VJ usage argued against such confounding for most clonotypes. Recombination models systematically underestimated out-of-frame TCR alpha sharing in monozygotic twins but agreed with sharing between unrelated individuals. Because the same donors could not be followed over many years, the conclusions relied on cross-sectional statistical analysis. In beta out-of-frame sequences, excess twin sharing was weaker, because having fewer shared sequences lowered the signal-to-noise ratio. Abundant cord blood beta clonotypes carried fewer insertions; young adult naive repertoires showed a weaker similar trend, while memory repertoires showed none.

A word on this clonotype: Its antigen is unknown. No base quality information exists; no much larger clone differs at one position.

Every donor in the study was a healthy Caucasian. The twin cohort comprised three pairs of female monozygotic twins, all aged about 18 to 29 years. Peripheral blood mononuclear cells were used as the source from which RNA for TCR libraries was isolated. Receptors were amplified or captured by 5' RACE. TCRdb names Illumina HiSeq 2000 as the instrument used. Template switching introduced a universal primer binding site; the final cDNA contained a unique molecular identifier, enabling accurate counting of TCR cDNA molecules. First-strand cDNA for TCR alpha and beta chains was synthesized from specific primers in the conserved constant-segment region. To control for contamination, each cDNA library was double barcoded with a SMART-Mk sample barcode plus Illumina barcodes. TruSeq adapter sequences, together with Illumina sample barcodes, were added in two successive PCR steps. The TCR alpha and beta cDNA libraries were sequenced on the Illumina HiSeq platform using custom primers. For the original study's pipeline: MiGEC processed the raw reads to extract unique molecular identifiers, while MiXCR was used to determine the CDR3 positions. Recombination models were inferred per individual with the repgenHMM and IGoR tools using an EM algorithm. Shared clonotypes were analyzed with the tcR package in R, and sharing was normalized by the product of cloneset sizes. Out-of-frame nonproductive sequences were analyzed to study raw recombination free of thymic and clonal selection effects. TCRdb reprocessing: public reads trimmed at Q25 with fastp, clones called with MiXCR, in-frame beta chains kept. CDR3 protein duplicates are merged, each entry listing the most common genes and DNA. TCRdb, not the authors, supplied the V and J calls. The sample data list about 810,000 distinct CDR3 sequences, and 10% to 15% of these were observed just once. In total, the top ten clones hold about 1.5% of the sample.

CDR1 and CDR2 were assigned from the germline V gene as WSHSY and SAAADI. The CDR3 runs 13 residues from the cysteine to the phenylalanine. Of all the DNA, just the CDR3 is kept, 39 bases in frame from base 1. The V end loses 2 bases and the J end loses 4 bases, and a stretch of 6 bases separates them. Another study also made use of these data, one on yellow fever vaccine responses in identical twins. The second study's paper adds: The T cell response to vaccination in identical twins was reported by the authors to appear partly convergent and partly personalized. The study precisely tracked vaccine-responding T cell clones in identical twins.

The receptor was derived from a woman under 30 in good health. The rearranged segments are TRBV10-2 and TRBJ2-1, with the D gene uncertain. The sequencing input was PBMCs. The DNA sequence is TGCGCCAGCAGTGAGGACGCTTACAATGAGCAGTTCTTC. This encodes CASSEDAYNEQFF.